This entry is about one T cell receptor beta chain. What it recognizes is unknown. The sample comes from a study of cytomegalovirus exposure and HLA in healthy donors. Use of 60 Vbeta and 13 Jbeta primers characterized the PCR. Sequencing was performed with immunoSEQ multiplex PCR; in TCRdb, only in-frame clones are kept and a portion is missing. The sample lists fewer than 80,000 clones, roughly 74% occurring once. Germline V gene sequence: CDR1 MNHNS, CDR2 SASEGT. The CDR3 is 13 amino acids. V dropped 4 bases and J dropped 5 bases, with 9 bases sitting between them. Study-wide results and caveats: In an earlier analysis, in some 600 donors, most V segments appeared productive either ~87% or ~30% of the time. There were reportedly fewer N-insertions in an Asian-associated ancestry cluster than the approximately 640-donor mean, in a later analysis.

Sequencing was performed on PBMCs. The receptor comes from a woman aged 40 to 55 in good health and CMV-seropositive. The chain has TRBV6-1 and TRBJ1-3; the D gene is possibly TRBD1 (6 bases). The CDR3: CASSAQGRNTIYF. DNA of the CDR3: TGTGCCAGCAGTGCACAGGGCCGAAACACCATATATTTT.